These 23 T cell receptor beta chains share one sample of origin, sequenced in a study of control samples from healthy donors and cancer patients (dated by TCRdb to about 2020). The library was obtained by the immunoSEQ multiplex PCR assay. What TCRdb holds here is the immuneACCESS table cut down to in-frame rearrangements. Part of the clones is not present; checked against another copy, under half of the missing clones reflect an unresolved V gene, and the others are unexplained. Recorded for this sample are some 150,000 clones; approximately 94% of them occurred a single time. The biggest ten clones account for 14% of the sample. The sequenced material came from PBMCs. These receptors were taken from a man in his 60s with colorectal cancer.

The chain uses TRBV2 and TRBJ1-1; 7 nucleotides line up with TRBD1. This CDR3 contains 15 residues. The V gene's germline CDR1 is SNHLY and CDR2 FYNNEI. Germline trimming cut 3 bases from V and 0 bases from J; bases unmatched to any gene: 4. Here the CDR3 reads CASSDLGTVNTEAFF. CDR3 bases: TGTGCCAGCAGTGACCTAGGGACAGTGAACACTGAAGCTTTCTTT.

The chain has TRBV15 and TRBJ2-7, with a weak D call TRBD1 (5 bases). V lost 4 bases and J lost 3, with 10 bases in between. Germline V gene data show CDR1 as LNHNV and CDR2 as YYDKDF (reference sequence). The CDR3 has 13 amino acids. CDR3 in amino acids: CATSTQVLYEQYF. The CDR3 DNA follows: TGTGCCACCAGCACACAGGTTCTCTACGAGCAGTACTTC.

The chain employs TRBV9 and TRBJ1-4, with 8 bases identical to TRBD1. The CDR3 is 17 amino acids. Germline V gene data show CDR1 as SGDLS and CDR2 as YYNGEE. V was clipped by 4 bases and J by 2 bases; unmatched bases: 10. CDR3 residues: CASSSDREIITNEKLFF. The CDR3 DNA is TGTGCCAGCAGCTCGGACAGGGAGATTATTACTAATGAAAAACTGTTTTTT.

V is TRBV6-5 and J is TRBJ2-3; 9 nucleotides align to TRBD1. In germline, CDR1 is MNHEY, CDR2 SVGAGI. The CDR3 sequence is 15 residues long. Trimming at V came to 6 bases and at J to 0 bases, leaving 4 bases not matched to a gene. The CDR3 coding sequence is TGTGCCAGCAGCTCTGACAGGGGGAGCACAGATACGCAGTATTTT. It codes for CASSSDRGSTDTQYF.

The rearrangement joins TRBV28 to TRBJ1-1; D perhaps matches TRBD1 (5 bases). This CDR3 has 13 residues. Germline CDR1 is MDHEN and CDR2 is SYDVKM. Trimming stripped 7 bases from V and 5 bases from J, with 14 bases between. CDR3 sequence reads: CASKRAGRTEAFF. CDR3 nucleotides: TGTGCCAGCAAGCGAGCAGGGAGGACTGAAGCTTTCTTT.

The chain has TRBV5-1 and TRBJ1-1, with D perhaps matching TRBD1 (5 bases). This CDR3 has 14 amino acids. V was cut by 7 bases and J by 0 bases, with 13 bases left in between. CDR1 SGHRS and CDR2 YFSETQ come from the germline V gene. Here the CDR3 DNA reads TGCGCCAGCTGCCGGGACGGCATGAACACTGAAGCTTTCTTT. Amino acids: CASCRDGMNTEAFF.

V usage is TRBV5-8 and J usage is TRBJ2-7; 8 bases are shared with TRBD1. The germline V gene has CDR1 SGHTS and CDR2 YDEGEE. V shed 4 bases and J 6 bases; nucleotides not matched to a gene: 3. CDR3 length equals 12 residues. CDR3 DNA sequence: TGTGCCAGCAGCCCCGGACAGGGCGAGCAGTACTTC. The encoded protein is CASSPGQGEQYF.

This sequence joins TRBV6-5 and TRBJ2-1; D might be TRBD2 (6 bases). This CDR3 comprises 16 residues. V dropped 4 bases and J dropped 2 bases, with 15 bases sitting between them. The germline V gene has CDR1 MNHEY and CDR2 SVGAGI. The CDR3 spells CASSSTAGPPYNEQFF. The CDR3 DNA reads TGTGCCAGCAGTTCCACTGCGGGGCCCCCCTACAATGAGCAGTTCTTC.

J is TRBJ2-2 and V is TRBV5-8; 10 nucleotides agree with TRBD1. Trimming removed 1 base from V and 0 bases from J; junction bases left unmatched: 12. This CDR3 spans 20 amino acids. The germline V gene has CDR1 SGHTS and CDR2 YDEGEE. CDR3 sequence: CASSLQGQGNTFSNTGELFF. In nucleotides, the CDR3 is TGTGCCAGCAGCTTGCAGGGACAGGGGAATACCTTCTCGAACACCGGGGAGCTGTTTTTT.

Only one count was recorded for this clone. The V gene is TRBV5-1, the J gene TRBJ1-5; 7 bases are shared with TRBD1. This CDR3 contains 14 residues. V was clipped by 4 bases and J by 3 bases; unmatched bases: 4. Germline-derived CDR1 and CDR2 are SGHRS and YFSETQ. The CDR3 DNA is TGCGCCAGCAGCACCGGACAGGACAATCAGCCCCAGCATTTT. This sequence encodes CASSTGQDNQPQHF.

The genes are TRBV2 and TRBJ2-5, with D perhaps TRBD1 (6 bases). The CDR3 covers 15 residues. CDR1 is SNHLY, CDR2 FYNNEI, per germline. The V gene lost 7 bases and the J gene lost 2 bases, with 17 bases spanning the gap. DNA of the CDR3: TGTGCCAGCAAAAAAACGACAGGTCGTCAAGAGACCCAGTACTTC. Its protein is CASKKTTGRQETQYF.

The chain joins TRBV28 to TRBJ1-1; D unresolved. The V and J ends lost 4 bases and 6 bases respectively, with 15 bases between them. Germline CDR1 and CDR2: MDHEN and SYDVKM. There are 14 residues in the CDR3. CDR3 coding DNA: TGTGCCAGCAGTTCCCTCGGTGGGGTCCCTGAAGCTTTCTTT. It translates to CASSSLGGVPEAFF.

V gene TRBV6-1 combines with J gene TRBJ2-3; 10 bases match TRBD2. The CDR3 extends over 15 amino acids. The V segment lost 2 bases and the J segment 2 bases; nucleotides outside the gene matches: 1. Germline lookup yields CDR1 MNHNS and CDR2 SASEGT. CDR3 in DNA: TGTGCCAGCAGTGAAACTAGCGGGGTCACAGATACGCAGTATTTT. Its translation is CASSETSGVTDTQYF.

On this clone: One end of the junction fails to match germline, which may point to a read error. V usage is TRBV19 and J usage is TRBJ1-6, with D perhaps TRBD1 (6 bases). The CDR3 has 15 residues. Per the germline V gene, CDR1 is LNHDA and CDR2 is SQIVND (reference sequence). CDR3 DNA sequence: TGTGCCAGTACTATAGGGGGGGCTGGAAATTCACCCCTCCACTTT. Its protein product is CASTIGGAGNSPLHF.

This CDR3 is CASSLARLAHYNEQFF. DNA of the CDR3: TGTGCCAGCAGCTTGGCAAGACTAGCCCACTACAATGAGCAGTTCTTC. V gene TRBV5-5 combines with J gene TRBJ2-1, with 7 bases fitting TRBD2. The V segment lost 0 bases and the J segment 3 bases; nucleotides outside the gene matches: 6. The CDR3 has 16 residues. Germline V CDR1 and CDR2: SGHKS, YYEKEE (reference sequence).

V is TRBV6-5 and J is TRBJ1-1; D perhaps matches TRBD1 (6 bases). Germline CDR1 reads MNHEY; CDR2 reads SVGAGI. The CDR3 extends over 11 amino acids. V shed 6 bases and J shed 10 bases, with 12 bases lying between them. The CDR3 loop reads CASSPGTLAFF. The CDR3 DNA sequence: TGTGCCAGCAGCCCCGGGACACTAGCTTTCTTT.

V is TRBV9 and J is TRBJ2-1, with 10 bases fitting TRBD2. The V gene end was trimmed by 3 bases and the J gene end by 5 bases; junction bases not matched to a gene: 14. The CDR3 runs 18 residues. Germline lookup yields CDR1 SGDLS and CDR2 YYNGEE. The CDR3 DNA reads TGTGCCAGCAGCGCGAGGATGGGGAGCGGGGGGGCTAACAATGAGCAGTTCTTC. It is translated as CASSARMGSGGANNEQFF.

This chain joins TRBV7-9 and TRBJ2-3, with unresolved D. Trimming shortened V by 8 bases and J by 0 bases, and 9 bases separated the two germline ends. This CDR3 spans 13 amino acids. Germline lookup yields CDR1 SEHNR and CDR2 FQNEAQ (reference sequence). CDR3 loop: CASVLGSTDTQYF. The CDR3 DNA reads as TGTGCCAGCGTACTGGGGAGCACAGATACGCAGTATTTT.

This clone is a singleton in its sample. Here the CDR3 reads CASSTLPGLESPLHF. CDR3 DNA sequence: TGTGCCAGCAGCACTCTCCCAGGTTTGGAATCACCCCTCCACTTT. The chain employs TRBV9 and TRBJ1-6, with D uncertain. The germline gives CDR1 SGDLS, CDR2 YYNGEE. Between the trimmed V and J ends, which lost 4 bases and 10 bases, there was a span of 18 bases. The CDR3 contains 15 residues.

V gene TRBV19 combines with J gene TRBJ1-1; D not certain. The CDR3 runs to 15 residues. Germline V lookup: CDR1 LNHDA, CDR2 SQIVND (reference sequence). The V and J ends lost 6 bases and 5 bases respectively, with 19 bases between them. CDR3 nucleotides: TGTGCCAGTAGCCCGGCCGGCTGGCGGGGTACTGAAGCTTTCTTT. Its translation is CASSPAGWRGTEAFF.

This chain joins TRBV11-2 and TRBJ1-1; 7 nucleotides match TRBD1. Germline CDR1 reads SGHAT; CDR2 reads FQNNGV. The CDR3 has 14 residues. V lost 5 bases and J lost 5; bases outside the gene matches: 8. CDR3 in DNA: TGTGCCAGCAGCCCTCAGACAGGGCAGACTGAAGCTTTCTTT. It translates to CASSPQTGQTEAFF.

This clone was counted once. The rearrangement uses TRBV7-9 and TRBJ1-2, with 8 bases matching TRBD1. V shed 2 bases and J 5 bases; nucleotides not matched to a gene: 1. CDR1 is SEHNR, CDR2 FQNEAQ, per germline (reference sequence). The CDR3 has 13 residues. The CDR3 is CASSLTGGYGYTF. Here the CDR3 DNA reads TGTGCCAGCAGCTTAACAGGGGGTTATGGCTACACCTTC.

V gene TRBV9 combines with J gene TRBJ2-3, with 9 bases lining up with TRBD2. V was clipped by 2 bases and J by 11 bases; unmatched bases: 6. Per the germline V gene, CDR1 is SGDLS and CDR2 is YYNGEE. The CDR3 is 13 residues long. The CDR3 DNA reads as TGTGCCAGCAGCGTGGATAGTAGCGGGGGGCAGTATTTT. Its protein is CASSVDSSGGQYF.